This is a list of T cell receptor beta chains from one sample in a study of cytomegalovirus exposure and HLA in healthy donors. Method: immunoSEQ multiplex PCR; TCRdb's copy keeps in-frame clones and lacks some. The sample shows approximately 100,000 clones, roughly 69% of them seen only once. Sequencing used PBMCs. These receptor sequences come from a woman in her 70s in good health and CMV-seropositive. Each CDR3 is given with its conserved first and last residue. A D gene is named only where the DNA matches it firmly. Some rows have no size entry. The others give once, few or many, or a class for an expanded clone.

J gene: TRBJ1-1
CDR3 length: 15
clone size: NA
V gene: TRBV6-1
D gene: TRBD1
CDR3 protein: CASSIPGQGNTEAFF
CDR3 DNA: TGTGCCAGCAGCATCCCGGGACAGGGGAACACTGAAGCTTTCTTT

J gene: TRBJ2-7
CDR3 length: 11
clone size: once
V gene: TRBV10-3
D gene: NA
CDR3 protein: CAISTSYEQYF
CDR3 DNA: TGTGCCATCAGTACCAGCTACGAGCAGTACTTC

J gene: TRBJ1-2
CDR3 length: 14
clone size: once
V gene: TRBV10-3
D gene: NA
CDR3 protein: CAITPSQGIYGYTF
CDR3 DNA: TGTGCCATCACCCCCTCGCAGGGGATCTATGGCTACACCTTC

J gene: TRBJ1-4
CDR3 length: 12
clone size: NA
V gene: TRBV7-8
D gene: NA
CDR3 protein: CASSLPGEKLFF
CDR3 DNA: TGTGCCAGCAGCCTACCCGGGGAAAAACTGTTTTTT

J gene: TRBJ2-1
CDR3 length: 16
clone size: NA
V gene: TRBV10-3
D gene: TRBD2
CDR3 protein: CAISDQAGIVGNEQFF
CDR3 DNA: TGTGCCATCAGTGACCAAGCGGGAATAGTTGGGAATGAGCAGTTCTTC

J gene: TRBJ2-2
CDR3 length: 14
clone size: NA
V gene: TRBV18
D gene: TRBD2
CDR3 protein: CASSSARGTGELFF
CDR3 DNA: TGTGCCAGCTCATCGGCGCGGGGGACCGGGGAGCTGTTTTTT

J gene: TRBJ2-7
CDR3 length: 14
clone size: NA
V gene: TRBV5-4
D gene: TRBD2
CDR3 protein: CASSPSGTSYEQYF
CDR3 DNA: TGTGCCAGCAGCCCTAGCGGAACTTCTTACGAGCAGTACTTC

J gene: TRBJ2-1
CDR3 length: 12
clone size: NA
V gene: TRBV19
D gene: NA
CDR3 protein: CASRPQGNEQFF
CDR3 DNA: TGTGCCAGTAGACCTCAGGGAAATGAGCAGTTCTTC

J gene: TRBJ2-7
CDR3 length: 15
clone size: NA
V gene: TRBV9
D gene: NA
CDR3 protein: CASSVGLSGSYEQYF
CDR3 DNA: TGTGCCAGCAGCGTAGGTCTTAGCGGCTCCTACGAGCAGTACTTC

J gene: TRBJ1-6
CDR3 length: 16
clone size: NA
V gene: TRBV6-5
D gene: TRBD1
CDR3 protein: CASSYSIQGRISPLHF
CDR3 DNA: TGTGCCAGCAGTTACTCAATACAGGGGAGGATTTCACCCCTCCACTTT

J gene: TRBJ2-3
CDR3 length: 17
clone size: NA
V gene: TRBV18
D gene: TRBD2
CDR3 protein: CASSPGTSGPPWDTQYF
CDR3 DNA: TGTGCCAGCTCACCAGGGACTAGCGGTCCTCCGTGGGATACGCAGTATTTT

J gene: TRBJ2-3
CDR3 length: 16
clone size: NA
V gene: TRBV13
D gene: TRBD1
CDR3 protein: CASSLGRGQRTDTQYF
CDR3 DNA: TGTGCCAGCAGCTTAGGCCGGGGACAGCGCACAGATACGCAGTATTTT

J gene: TRBJ2-7
CDR3 length: 17
clone size: few
V gene: TRBV15
D gene: TRBD2
CDR3 protein: CATSRELAGGPYYEQYF
CDR3 DNA: TGTGCCACCAGCAGAGAACTAGCGGGGGGACCCTACTACGAGCAGTACTTC

J gene: TRBJ1-4
CDR3 length: 15
clone size: NA
V gene: TRBV2
D gene: NA
CDR3 protein: CASSEGRGTNEKLFF
CDR3 DNA: TGTGCCAGCAGTGAAGGCAGGGGAACTAATGAAAAACTGTTTTTT

J gene: TRBJ2-2
CDR3 length: 12
clone size: few
V gene: TRBV6-1
D gene: NA
CDR3 protein: CASRRATGELFF
CDR3 DNA: TGTGCCAGCAGGAGGGCGACCGGGGAGCTGTTTTTT

J gene: TRBJ2-5
CDR3 length: 16
clone size: NA
V gene: TRBV10-2
D gene: TRBD2
CDR3 protein: CASSEWASGAQETQYF
CDR3 DNA: TGCGCCAGCAGTGAGTGGGCTAGCGGGGCTCAAGAGACCCAGTACTTC

J gene: TRBJ1-1
CDR3 length: 16
clone size: NA
V gene: TRBV29-1
D gene: TRBD1
CDR3 protein: CSVVGGTGRDDTEAFF
CDR3 DNA: TGCAGCGTTGTAGGTGGGACAGGGAGGGATGACACTGAAGCTTTCTTT

J gene: TRBJ1-5
CDR3 length: 16
clone size: once
V gene: TRBV6-1
D gene: TRBD1
CDR3 protein: CASSVGGTGGNQPQHF
CDR3 DNA: TGTGCCAGCAGTGTCGGAGGGACAGGTGGAAATCAGCCCCAGCATTTT

J gene: TRBJ2-5
CDR3 length: 16
clone size: NA
V gene: TRBV5-1
D gene: TRBD1
CDR3 protein: CASSAGGTGIQETQYF
CDR3 DNA: TGCGCCAGCAGCGCGGGTGGGACAGGCATCCAAGAGACCCAGTACTTC

J gene: TRBJ2-1
CDR3 length: 15
clone size: NA
V gene: TRBV6-4
D gene: NA
CDR3 protein: CASSDEAGSYNEQFF
CDR3 DNA: TGTGCCAGCAGTGACGAGGCGGGCAGTTACAATGAGCAGTTCTTC

J gene: TRBJ1-6
CDR3 length: 15
clone size: NA
V gene: TRBV19
D gene: NA
CDR3 protein: CASSSGSVDNSPLHF
CDR3 DNA: TGTGCCAGTAGTAGCGGGTCGGTTGACAATTCACCCCTCCACTTT

J gene: TRBJ2-2
CDR3 length: 16
clone size: NA
V gene: TRBV2
D gene: NA
CDR3 protein: CASTPPGGVGTGELFF
CDR3 DNA: TGTGCCAGCACCCCCCCCGGAGGGGTAGGCACCGGGGAGCTGTTTTTT

J gene: TRBJ2-5
CDR3 length: 14
clone size: NA
V gene: TRBV29-1
D gene: NA
CDR3 protein: CSVEGGQTLKTQYF
CDR3 DNA: TGCAGCGTTGAAGGCGGGCAGACCTTAAAGACCCAGTACTTC

J gene: TRBJ2-7
CDR3 length: 15
clone size: NA
V gene: TRBV7-2
D gene: NA
CDR3 protein: CASSLVGQSSYEQYF
CDR3 DNA: TGTGCCAGCAGCTTAGTTGGGCAGAGCTCCTACGAGCAGTACTTC

J gene: TRBJ1-3
CDR3 length: 15
clone size: NA
V gene: TRBV6-5
D gene: NA
CDR3 protein: CASSGGESAGNTIYF
CDR3 DNA: TGTGCCAGCAGTGGCGGGGAGTCAGCTGGAAACACCATATATTTT

J gene: TRBJ1-5
CDR3 length: 15
clone size: NA
V gene: TRBV11-2
D gene: TRBD1
CDR3 protein: CASSLSTGGSQPQHF
CDR3 DNA: TGTGCCAGCAGCTTATCGACAGGGGGAAGTCAGCCCCAGCATTTT

J gene: TRBJ2-5
CDR3 length: 15
clone size: NA
V gene: TRBV19
D gene: TRBD2
CDR3 protein: CASRDSGGAGETQYF
CDR3 DNA: TGTGCCAGTCGAGATAGCGGGGGGGCCGGGGAGACCCAGTACTTC

J gene: TRBJ2-7
CDR3 length: 15
clone size: once
V gene: TRBV27
D gene: NA
CDR3 protein: CASSLGSTQRYEQYF
CDR3 DNA: TGTGCCAGCAGTTTAGGTAGCACCCAGCGGTACGAGCAGTACTTC

J gene: TRBJ2-7
CDR3 length: 14
clone size: NA
V gene: TRBV29-1
D gene: NA
CDR3 protein: CSVVGQGTSYEQYF
CDR3 DNA: TGCAGCGTTGTCGGGCAGGGGACCTCCTACGAGCAGTACTTC

J gene: TRBJ1-1
CDR3 length: 14
clone size: NA
V gene: TRBV7-8
D gene: TRBD1
CDR3 protein: CASSLGTGNTEAFF
CDR3 DNA: TGTGCCAGCAGCCTAGGGACAGGGAACACTGAAGCTTTCTTT

J gene: TRBJ1-3
CDR3 length: 15
clone size: once
V gene: TRBV6-5
D gene: TRBD1
CDR3 protein: CASSKTGAAGNTIYF
CDR3 DNA: TGTGCCAGCAGTAAGACAGGGGCGGCTGGAAACACCATATATTTT

J gene: TRBJ1-2
CDR3 length: 15
clone size: NA
V gene: TRBV6-6
D gene: TRBD1
CDR3 protein: CASSPRQGSRGGYTF
CDR3 DNA: TGTGCCAGCAGTCCGCGACAGGGGTCCAGGGGCGGCTACACCTTC

J gene: TRBJ1-1
CDR3 length: 17
clone size: NA
V gene: TRBV4-3
D gene: NA
CDR3 protein: CASSYSIRVLSSTEAFF
CDR3 DNA: TGCGCCAGCAGCTATAGCATCAGGGTTTTGTCGAGCACTGAAGCTTTCTTT

J gene: TRBJ1-2
CDR3 length: 14
clone size: NA
V gene: TRBV7-2
D gene: NA
CDR3 protein: CASSLTLANYGYTF
CDR3 DNA: TGTGCCAGCAGCTTAACCTTAGCTAACTATGGCTACACCTTC

J gene: TRBJ2-5
CDR3 length: 15
clone size: few
V gene: TRBV18
D gene: TRBD1
CDR3 protein: CASSPGTGSIGTQYF
CDR3 DNA: TGTGCCAGCTCACCTGGGACAGGGAGTATTGGGACCCAGTACTTC

J gene: TRBJ1-6
CDR3 length: 17
clone size: few
V gene: TRBV19
D gene: NA
CDR3 protein: CASSINAFGRYNSPLHF
CDR3 DNA: TGTGCCAGTAGTATAAATGCCTTCGGGAGATATAATTCACCCCTCCACTTT

J gene: TRBJ1-6
CDR3 length: 15
clone size: NA
V gene: TRBV14
D gene: NA
CDR3 protein: CARGNGALINSPLHF
CDR3 DNA: TGTGCCAGGGGTAATGGGGCCCTCATTAATTCACCCCTCCACTTT

J gene: TRBJ2-5
CDR3 length: 14
clone size: NA
V gene: TRBV29-1
D gene: TRBD1
CDR3 protein: CSVVSRTGQETQYF
CDR3 DNA: TGCAGCGTTGTTTCCCGGACAGGACAAGAGACCCAGTACTTC

J gene: TRBJ1-2
CDR3 length: 15
clone size: once
V gene: TRBV2
D gene: NA
CDR3 protein: CASSEVGQFNYGYTF
CDR3 DNA: TGTGCCAGCAGTGAAGTTGGGCAGTTTAACTATGGCTACACCTTC

J gene: TRBJ2-5
CDR3 length: 11
clone size: NA
V gene: TRBV7-3
D gene: NA
CDR3 protein: CASTNGETQYF
CDR3 DNA: TGTGCCAGCACGAACGGAGAGACCCAGTACTTC

J gene: TRBJ2-7
CDR3 length: 15
clone size: NA
V gene: TRBV25-1
D gene: TRBD1
CDR3 protein: CASSEYRTGAYEQYF
CDR3 DNA: TGTGCCAGCAGTGAATATCGGACAGGAGCCTACGAGCAGTACTTC

J gene: TRBJ1-1
CDR3 length: 14
clone size: many
V gene: TRBV7-3
D gene: NA
CDR3 protein: CASSLRGENTEAFF
CDR3 DNA: TGTGCCAGCAGCTTACGGGGGGAAAACACTGAAGCTTTCTTT

J gene: TRBJ2-3
CDR3 length: 18
clone size: once
V gene: TRBV19
D gene: TRBD1
CDR3 protein: CASAFPQGDRGRTDTQYF
CDR3 DNA: TGTGCCAGCGCGTTCCCCCAAGGGGACAGGGGGCGAACAGATACGCAGTATTTT

J gene: TRBJ1-2
CDR3 length: 13
clone size: NA
V gene: TRBV5-8
D gene: TRBD1
CDR3 protein: CASSSTGGYGYTF
CDR3 DNA: TGTGCCAGCAGCTCCACAGGGGGCTATGGCTACACCTTC

J gene: TRBJ1-1
CDR3 length: 11
clone size: NA
V gene: TRBV20-1
D gene: NA
CDR3 protein: CSPLGGNTAFF
CDR3 DNA: TGCAGTCCCCTTGGAGGGAACACAGCTTTCTTT

J gene: TRBJ1-2
CDR3 length: 14
clone size: NA
V gene: TRBV6-5
D gene: NA
CDR3 protein: CASSWGPTDYGYTF
CDR3 DNA: TGTGCCAGCAGTTGGGGCCCGACAGACTATGGCTACACCTTC